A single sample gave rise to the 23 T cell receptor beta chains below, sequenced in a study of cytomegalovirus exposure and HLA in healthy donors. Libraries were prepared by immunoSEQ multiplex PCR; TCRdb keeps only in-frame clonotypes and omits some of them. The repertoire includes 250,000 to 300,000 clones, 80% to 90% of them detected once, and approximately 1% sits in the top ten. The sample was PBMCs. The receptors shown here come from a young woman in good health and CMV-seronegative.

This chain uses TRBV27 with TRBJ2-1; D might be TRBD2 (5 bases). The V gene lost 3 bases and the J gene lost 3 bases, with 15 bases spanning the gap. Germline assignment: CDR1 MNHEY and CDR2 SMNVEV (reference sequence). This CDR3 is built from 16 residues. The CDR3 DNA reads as TGTGCCAGCAGTTTTCGCGGGCAGCGGATCTACAATGAGCAGTTCTTC. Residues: CASSFRGQRIYNEQFF.

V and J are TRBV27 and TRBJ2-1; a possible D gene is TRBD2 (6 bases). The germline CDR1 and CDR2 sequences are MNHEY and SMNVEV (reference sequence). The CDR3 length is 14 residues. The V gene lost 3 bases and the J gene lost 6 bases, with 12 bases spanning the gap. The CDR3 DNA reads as TGTGCCAGCAGTTTTTGGAGGGGCGCCAATGAGCAGTTCTTC. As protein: CASSFWRGANEQFF.

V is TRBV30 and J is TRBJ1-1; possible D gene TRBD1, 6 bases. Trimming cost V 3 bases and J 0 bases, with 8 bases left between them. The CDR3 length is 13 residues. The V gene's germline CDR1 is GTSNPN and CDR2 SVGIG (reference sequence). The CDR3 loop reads CAWSQGMNTEAFF. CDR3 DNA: TGTGCCTGGAGCCAGGGGATGAACACTGAAGCTTTCTTT.

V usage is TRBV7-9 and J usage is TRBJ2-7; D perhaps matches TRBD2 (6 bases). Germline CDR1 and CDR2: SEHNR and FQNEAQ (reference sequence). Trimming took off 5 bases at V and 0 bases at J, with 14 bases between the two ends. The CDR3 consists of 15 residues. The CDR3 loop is CASSLEAGSSYEQYF. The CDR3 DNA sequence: TGTGCCAGCAGCCTCGAGGCGGGGAGCTCCTACGAGCAGTACTTC.

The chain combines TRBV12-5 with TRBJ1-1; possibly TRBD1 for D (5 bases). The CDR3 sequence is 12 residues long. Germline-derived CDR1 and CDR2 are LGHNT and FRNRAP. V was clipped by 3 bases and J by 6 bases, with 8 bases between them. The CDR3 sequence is CASGFKGPEAFF. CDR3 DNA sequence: TGTGCTAGTGGTTTCAAGGGGCCTGAAGCTTTCTTT.

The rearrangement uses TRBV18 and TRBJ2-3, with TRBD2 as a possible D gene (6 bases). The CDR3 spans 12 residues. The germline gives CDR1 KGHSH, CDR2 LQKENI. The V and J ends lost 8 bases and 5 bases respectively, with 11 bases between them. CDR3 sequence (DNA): TGTGCCAGCACGACTAGGTTAGATACGCAGTATTTT. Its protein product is CASTTRLDTQYF. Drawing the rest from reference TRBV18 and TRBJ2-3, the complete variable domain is NAGVMQNPRHLVRRRGQEARLRCSPMKGHSHVYWYRQLPEEGLKFMVYLQKENIIDESGMPKERFSAEFPKEGPSILRIQQVVRGDSAAYFCASTTRLDTQYFGPGTRLTVL.

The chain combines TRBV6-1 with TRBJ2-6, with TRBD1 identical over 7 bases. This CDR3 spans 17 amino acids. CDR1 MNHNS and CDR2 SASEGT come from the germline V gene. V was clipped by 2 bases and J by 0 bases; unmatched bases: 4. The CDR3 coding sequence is TGTGCCAGCAGTGAATGGGGACAGCTCTCTGGGGCCAACGTCCTGACTTTC. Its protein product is CASSEWGQLSGANVLTF.

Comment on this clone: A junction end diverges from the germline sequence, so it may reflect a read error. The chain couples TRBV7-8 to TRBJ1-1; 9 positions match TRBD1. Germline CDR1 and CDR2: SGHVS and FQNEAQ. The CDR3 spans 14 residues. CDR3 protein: CASRQGTGNAEAFF. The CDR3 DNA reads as TGTGCCAGCAGACAAGGGACAGGGAACGCTGAAGCTTTCTTT. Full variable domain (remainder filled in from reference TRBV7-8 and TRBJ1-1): GAGVSQSPRYKVAKRGQDVALRCDPISGHVSLFWYQQALGQGPEFLTYFQNEAQLDKSGLPSDRFFAERPEGSVSTLKIQRTQQEDSAVYLCASRQGTGNAEAFFGQGTRLTVV.

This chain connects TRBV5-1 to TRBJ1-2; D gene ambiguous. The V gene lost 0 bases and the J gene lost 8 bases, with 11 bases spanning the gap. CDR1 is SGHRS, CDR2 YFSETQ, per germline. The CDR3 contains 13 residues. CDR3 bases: TGCGCCAGCAGCTTGGGGGCGGCGGGCGGCTACACCTTC. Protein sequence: CASSLGAAGGYTF. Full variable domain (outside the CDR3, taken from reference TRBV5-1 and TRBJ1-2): KAGVTQTPRYLIKTRGQQVTLSCSPISGHRSVSWYQQTPGQGLQFLFEYFSETQRNKGNFPGRFSGRQFSNSRSEMNVSTLELGDSALYLCASSLGAAGGYTFGSGTRLTVV.

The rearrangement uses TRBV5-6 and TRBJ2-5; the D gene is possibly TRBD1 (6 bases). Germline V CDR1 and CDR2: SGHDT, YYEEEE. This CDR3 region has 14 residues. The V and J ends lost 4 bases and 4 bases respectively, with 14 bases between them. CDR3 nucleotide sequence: TGTGCCAGCAGCCCCTTGACAGGTATAGAGACCCAGTACTTC. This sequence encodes CASSPLTGIETQYF.

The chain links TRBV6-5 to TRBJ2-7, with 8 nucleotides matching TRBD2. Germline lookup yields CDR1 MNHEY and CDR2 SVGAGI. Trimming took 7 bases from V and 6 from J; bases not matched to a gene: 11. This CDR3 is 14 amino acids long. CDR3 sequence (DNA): TGTGCCAGCACCGACGACATGGCGGGAGGCGAGCAGTACTTC. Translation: CASTDDMAGGEQYF.

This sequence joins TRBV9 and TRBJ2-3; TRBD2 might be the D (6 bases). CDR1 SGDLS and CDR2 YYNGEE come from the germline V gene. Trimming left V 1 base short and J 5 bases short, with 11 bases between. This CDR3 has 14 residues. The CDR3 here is CASSVRVGRDTQYF. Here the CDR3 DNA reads TGTGCCAGCAGCGTAAGGGTCGGGAGAGATACGCAGTATTTT.

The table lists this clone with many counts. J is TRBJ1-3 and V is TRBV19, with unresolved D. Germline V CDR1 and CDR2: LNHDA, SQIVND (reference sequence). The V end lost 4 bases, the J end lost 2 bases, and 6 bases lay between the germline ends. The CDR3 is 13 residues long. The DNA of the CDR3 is TGTGCCAGTAGTAGTTCTGCTGGAAACACCATATATTTT. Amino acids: CASSSSAGNTIYF.

The chain's CDR3 is CASSQLGQGFSYGYTF. DNA for the CDR3: TGCGCCAGCAGCCAATTAGGACAGGGATTCTCCTATGGCTACACCTTC. J is TRBJ1-2 and V is TRBV4-1; 8 bases agree with TRBD1. Germline V gene lookup returns CDR1 MGHRA and CDR2 YSYEKL. The CDR3 covers 16 residues. The ends lost 2 bases at V and 4 bases at J; junction bases unmatched: 9.

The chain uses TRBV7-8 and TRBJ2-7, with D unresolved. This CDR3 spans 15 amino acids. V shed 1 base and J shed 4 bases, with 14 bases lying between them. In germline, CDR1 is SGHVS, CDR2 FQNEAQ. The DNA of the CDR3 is TGTGCCAGCAGCTTAGGCCTCCCAGAGGTTTACGAGCAGTACTTC. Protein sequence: CASSLGLPEVYEQYF.

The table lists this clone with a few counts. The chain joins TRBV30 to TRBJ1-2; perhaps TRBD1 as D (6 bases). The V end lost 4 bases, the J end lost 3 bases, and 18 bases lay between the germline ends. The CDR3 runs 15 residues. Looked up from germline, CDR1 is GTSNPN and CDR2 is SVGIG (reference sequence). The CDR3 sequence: CAWTHSPTGYYGYTF. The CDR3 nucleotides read TGTGCCTGGACCCATTCCCCTACAGGGTACTATGGCTACACCTTC.

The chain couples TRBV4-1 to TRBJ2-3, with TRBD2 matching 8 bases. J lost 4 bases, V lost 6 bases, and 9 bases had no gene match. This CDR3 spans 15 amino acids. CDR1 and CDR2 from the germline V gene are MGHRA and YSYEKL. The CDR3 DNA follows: TGCGCCAGCAGTTCCCTGGCGGGGGGCCCAGATACGCAGTATTTT. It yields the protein CASSSLAGGPDTQYF.

The CDR3 sequence is CAWSRVGGPRGTQYF. In DNA form, the CDR3 reads TGTGCCTGGAGTAGGGTCGGAGGGCCCCGGGGGACCCAGTACTTC. V and J are TRBV30 and TRBJ2-5; D may be TRBD2 (6 bases). V lost 2 bases to trimming and J lost 7 bases, with 20 bases between them. The CDR3 consists of 15 residues. The germline gives CDR1 GTSNPN, CDR2 SVGIG (reference sequence).

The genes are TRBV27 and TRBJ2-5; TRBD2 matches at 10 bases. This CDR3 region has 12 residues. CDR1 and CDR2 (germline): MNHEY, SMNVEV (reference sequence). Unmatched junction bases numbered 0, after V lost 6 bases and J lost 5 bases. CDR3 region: CASRGLAETQYF. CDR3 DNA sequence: TGTGCCAGCAGGGGACTAGCGGAGACCCAGTACTTC.

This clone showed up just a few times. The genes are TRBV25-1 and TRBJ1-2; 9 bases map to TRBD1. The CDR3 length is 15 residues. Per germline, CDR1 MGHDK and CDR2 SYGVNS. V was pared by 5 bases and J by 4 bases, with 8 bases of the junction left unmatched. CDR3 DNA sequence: TGTGCCAGCAGTAAAACGGGACAGGGCTTCTATGGCTACACCTTC. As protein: CASSKTGQGFYGYTF.

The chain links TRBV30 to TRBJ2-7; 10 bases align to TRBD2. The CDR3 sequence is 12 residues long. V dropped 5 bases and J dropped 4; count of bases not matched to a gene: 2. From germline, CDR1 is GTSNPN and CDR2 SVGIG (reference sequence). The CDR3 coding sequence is TGTGCCTGGGGGGGACTAGCGTACGAGCAGTACTTC. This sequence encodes CAWGGLAYEQYF.

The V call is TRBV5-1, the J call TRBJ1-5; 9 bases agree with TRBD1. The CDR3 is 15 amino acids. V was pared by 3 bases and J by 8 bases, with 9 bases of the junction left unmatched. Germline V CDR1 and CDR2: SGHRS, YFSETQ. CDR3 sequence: CASSSGTGRREPQHF. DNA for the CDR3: TGCGCCAGCAGCTCCGGGACAGGGAGGAGGGAGCCCCAGCATTTT. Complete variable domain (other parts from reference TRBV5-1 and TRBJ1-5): KAGVTQTPRYLIKTRGQQVTLSCSPISGHRSVSWYQQTPGQGLQFLFEYFSETQRNKGNFPGRFSGRQFSNSRSEMNVSTLELGDSALYLCASSSGTGRREPQHFGDGTRLSIL.

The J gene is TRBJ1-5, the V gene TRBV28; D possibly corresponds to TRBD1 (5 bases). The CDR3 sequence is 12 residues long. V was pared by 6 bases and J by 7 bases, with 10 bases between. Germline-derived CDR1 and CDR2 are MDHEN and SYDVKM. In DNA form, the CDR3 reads TGTGCCAGCAGGGACAACAGACAGCCCCAGCATTTT. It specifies CASRDNRQPQHF.